These 17 T cell receptor beta chains came from one sample sequenced in a study of regulatory T cells in long-lasting Graves disease (dated by TCRdb to the early 2020s). Library prep was done by multiplex PCR. TCRdb records Illumina HiSeq 4000 as the sequencer. To build TCR beta libraries, CDR3 regions were amplified by Arm-PCR using iRepertoire HTBI primers. The public reads were reprocessed in TCRdb via fastp at Q25 and MiXCR, keeping in-frame beta chains. Rows merge per CDR3 protein into single entries with the most common DNA and genes. Counted in this sample were 600,000 to 650,000 distinct CDR3 sequences; roughly 15% of them appeared once. More than 15% of the sample is taken by the ten largest. What this sample's time point label stands for: newly diagnosed GD, antithyroid drugs for less than 3 months. RNA was extracted from PBMCs in TRIzol for both TCR sequencing and RNA sequencing. These data also featured in a second study, about T cells in Graves' hyperthyroidism and ophthalmopathy.

The source material was peripheral blood mononuclear cells (PBMCs), sampled at new diagnosis, from a patient treated with antithyroid drugs. These receptors all come from a woman in her 30s with Graves disease. Donor details come from another sample of the same person, matched by shared clones.

Comments on this clonotype: This clone may be a read error of a much larger clone one base away. The V and J genes are TRBV7-9 and TRBJ1-4; D gene ambiguous. Trimming took 5 bases from V and 7 from J, leaving 23 bases between them. Germline V CDR1 and CDR2: SEHNR, FQNEAQ (reference sequence). CDR3 length: 17 amino acids. CDR3 DNA sequence: TGTGCCAGCAGCCCTGGGCGGGCCCCGGAGGGATTTGAAAAACTGTTTTTT. Translation gives CASSPGRAPEGFEKLFF. The full variable domain, completed using reference TRBV7-9 and TRBJ1-4, is DTGVSQNPRHKITKRGQNVTFRCDPISEHNRLYWYRQTLGQGPEFLTYFQNEAQLEKSRLLSDRFSAERPKGSFSTLEIQRTEQGDSAMYLCASSPGRAPEGFEKLFFGSGTQLSVL.

This clonotype was counted ten times or more. The chain has TRBV27 and TRBJ1-1, with no clear D. CDR1 MNHEY and CDR2 SMNVEV come from the germline V gene (reference sequence). There are 13 residues in the CDR3. V dropped 4 bases and J dropped 4 bases, with 10 bases sitting between them. The CDR3: CASSSYGITEAFF. Written as DNA, the CDR3 is TGTGCCAGCAGTTCCTATGGGATCACTGAAGCTTTCTTT.

This clonotype was detected ten times or more. This chain links TRBV2 with TRBJ2-5; perhaps TRBD2 as D (5 bases). The V and J ends lost 9 bases and 1 base respectively, with 24 bases between them. The V gene's germline CDR1 is SNHLY and CDR2 FYNNEI. This CDR3 contains 17 residues. The CDR3 loop is CARDRELRPTGQETQYF. CDR3 coding DNA: TGTGCCAGGGACCGGGAACTGCGCCCCACCGGCCAAGAGACCCAGTACTTC.

This clonotype was seen repeatedly, ten times or more. The J gene is TRBJ2-7, the V gene TRBV28; TRBD2 matches at 8 bases. The V gene end was trimmed by 3 bases and the J gene end by 4 bases; junction bases not matched to a gene: 5. Germline CDR1 is MDHEN and CDR2 is SYDVKM. This CDR3 spans 14 amino acids. CDR3 nucleotide sequence: TGTGCCAGCAGTTTGGGTGCGGGAGGATACGAGCAGTACTTC. Encoded protein: CASSLGAGGYEQYF.

This clonotype was counted a few times. J is TRBJ2-1 and V is TRBV11-2; D could derive from TRBD1 or TRBD2 (5 bases each). This CDR3 has 17 amino acids. In germline, CDR1 is SGHAT, CDR2 FQNNGV. Trimming pared 2 bases from V and 1 base from J, leaving 15 bases between. CDR3 amino acids: CASSLRGVTLSYNEQFF. DNA for the CDR3: TGTGCCAGCAGCTTAAGGGGAGTTACCCTATCCTACAATGAGCAGTTCTTC.

V gene TRBV6-9 combines with J gene TRBJ2-1; D is ambiguous. Germline-derived CDR1 and CDR2 are MNHGY and SVAAGI. The CDR3 spans 10 residues. V was cut by 3 bases and J by 11 bases, with 5 bases left in between. This CDR3 is CASSYPQQFF. CDR3 nucleotides: TGTGCCAGCAGTTACCCGCAGCAGTTCTTC.

This clonotype was counted many times. This sequence joins TRBV27 and TRBJ2-7; D remains ambiguous. The V end was cut by 0 bases, the J end by 2 bases, with 14 bases between. The CDR3 length is 16 residues. The germline V gene encodes CDR1 MNHEY and CDR2 SMNVEV (reference sequence). The CDR3 DNA reads as TGTGCCAGCAGTTTATCAAGCTCGAACCTTCCCTACGAGCAGTACTTC. It is translated as CASSLSSSNLPYEQYF.

The table lists this clonotype with a few counts. The V and J genes are TRBV30 and TRBJ2-7, with D perhaps TRBD2 (5 bases). The germline V gene encodes CDR1 GTSNPN and CDR2 SVGIG (reference sequence). The ends were cut back, 7 bases at V and 5 bases at J, with 15 bases in the middle. The CDR3 is 12 residues long. CDR3 nucleotides: TGTGCCTCGGCGGCGGGCTGGGACGAGCAGTACTTC. Amino acids: CASAAGWDEQYF.

This clonotype was counted a few times. The gene calls are TRBV20-1 and TRBJ2-7, with 10 bases fitting TRBD2. The CDR3 sequence is 15 residues long. The germline CDR1 and CDR2 sequences are DFQATT and SNEGSKA (reference sequence). V lost 3 bases to trimming and J lost 4 bases; unmatched junction nucleotides: 9. This CDR3 reads CSARPSGRAEYEQYF. Written as DNA, the CDR3 is TGCAGTGCTAGGCCCAGCGGGAGGGCCGAGTACGAGCAGTACTTC.

This clonotype was seen more than once but under ten times. The rearrangement links TRBV28 to TRBJ1-1, with 7 bases lining up with TRBD1. J lost 5 bases, V lost 6 bases, and 18 bases had no gene match. The CDR3 contains 17 residues. Germline assignment: CDR1 MDHEN and CDR2 SYDVKM. CDR3 amino acids: CASREIGQAGSWTEAFF. Written as DNA, the CDR3 is TGTGCCAGCAGAGAAATAGGACAGGCGGGAAGTTGGACTGAAGCTTTCTTT.

V and J are TRBV20-1 and TRBJ2-1; 10 bases are a match to TRBD2. The germline V gene encodes CDR1 DFQATT and CDR2 SNEGSKA (reference sequence). Trimming cost V 7 bases and J 9 bases; bases outside gene matches: 6. The CDR3 is 12 amino acids. CDR3 in amino acids: CSVPGTSVEQFF. CDR3 DNA sequence: TGCAGTGTCCCGGGGACTAGCGTTGAGCAGTTCTTC.

This chain uses TRBV20-1 with TRBJ2-1, with TRBD2 as a possible D gene (5 bases). The length of the CDR3 is 14 residues. The germline CDR1 and CDR2 sequences are DFQATT and SNEGSKA (reference sequence). V gave up 3 bases and J gave up 3 bases, with 12 bases separating them. The CDR3 bases are TGCAGTGCTAGGCGGCTAGCCCTCTACAATGAGCAGTTCTTC. Its protein product is CSARRLALYNEQFF.

This clonotype was observed many times. The V and J genes are TRBV28 and TRBJ2-7, with D tentatively TRBD1 (6 bases). This CDR3 has 15 residues. The ends were cut back, 1 base at V and 0 bases at J, with 10 bases in the middle. CDR1 and CDR2 (germline): MDHEN, SYDVKM. CDR3 residues: CASSLFDRTSYEQYF. CDR3 DNA sequence: TGTGCCAGCAGTTTATTTGACAGGACCTCCTACGAGCAGTACTTC.

The chain recombines TRBV29-1 with TRBJ1-4; D is unresolved. The germline V and J ends were trimmed by 8 bases and 4 bases, with 11 bases remaining between them. CDR3 length equals 12 residues. Germline CDR1 and CDR2: SQVTM and ANQGSEA. The CDR3 loop reads CSITVGNEKLFF. The CDR3 DNA sequence: TGCAGCATCACCGTCGGTAATGAAAAACTGTTTTTT.

There are a few counts of this clonotype. This chain links TRBV20-1 with TRBJ1-5; 7 bases align to TRBD1. The CDR3 spans 14 residues. Germline lookup yields CDR1 DFQATT and CDR2 SNEGSKA (reference sequence). Trimming took 4 bases from V and 6 from J; bases not matched to a gene: 9. CDR3 protein: CSANRDSDTQPQHF. In DNA form, the CDR3 reads TGCAGTGCTAACCGGGACAGTGACACTCAGCCCCAGCATTTT.

This clonotype occurred many times. This chain's CDR3 is CASSYAGQGNNQPQHF. The DNA of the CDR3 is TGTGCCAGCAGTTACGCGGGACAGGGGAACAATCAGCCCCAGCATTTT. This chain connects TRBV6-9 to TRBJ1-5; 10 positions agree with TRBD1. Germline lookup yields CDR1 MNHGY and CDR2 SVAAGI. CDR3 size: 16 residues. V trimming: 3 bases; J trimming: 3 bases; junction bases outside the gene matches: 5.

The chain is built from TRBV2 and TRBJ2-7, with TRBD1 identical over 8 bases. J gave up 6 bases and V 8 bases, and 9 bases lay outside the gene matches. Germline lookup yields CDR1 SNHLY and CDR2 FYNNEI. There are 13 residues in the CDR3. CDR3 nucleotides: TGTGCCAGCGAAGGGACAGGTTCCCTCGAGCAGTACTTC. Its protein product is CASEGTGSLEQYF.